A few counts support the clone carrying this T cell receptor beta chain. No antigen is known for it. This entry belongs to a study of cytomegalovirus exposure and HLA in healthy donors. PCR involved 60 Vbeta and 13 Jbeta primers. Assay used: immunoSEQ multiplex PCR; TCRdb lists only in-frame clones, some missing. The table includes 100,000 or so clones, 70% to 85% detected once. General study points: Using a false discovery rate of 0.05, a later analysis showed that some 16,000 TCR beta sequences were associated with HLA alleles. There were a few CMV-associated chains whose specificity for CMV antigens was confirmed in vitro.

Sequenced material: PBMCs. The receptor's source is a woman between 40 and 55 years old in good health and CMV-seronegative.

The CDR3, as DNA: TGTGCCAGCAGCACTAGCGGGACCTCCTACAATGAGCAGTTCTTC. This gives the protein CASSTSGTSYNEQFF. This chain links TRBV7-9 with TRBJ2-1; 10 positions agree with TRBD2. The V gene's germline CDR1 is SEHNR and CDR2 FQNEAQ (reference sequence). V trimming: 5 bases; J trimming: 0 bases; junction bases outside the gene matches: 1. This CDR3 spans 15 amino acids.